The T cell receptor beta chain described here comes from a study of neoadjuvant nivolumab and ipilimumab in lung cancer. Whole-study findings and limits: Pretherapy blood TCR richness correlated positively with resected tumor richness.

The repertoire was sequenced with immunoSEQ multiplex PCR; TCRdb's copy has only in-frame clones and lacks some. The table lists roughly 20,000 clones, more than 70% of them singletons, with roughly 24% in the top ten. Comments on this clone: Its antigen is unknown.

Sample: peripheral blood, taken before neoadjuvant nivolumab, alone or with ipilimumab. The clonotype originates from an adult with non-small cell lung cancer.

The CDR3 nucleotides read TGTGCCAGCAGCTTAGTTTTTGAGACAGCAGGTTCCTATGGCTACACCTTC. Amino acids: CASSLVFETAGSYGYTF. The chain joins TRBV11-2 to TRBJ1-2; weak D call: TRBD1 (5 bases). CDR1 SGHAT and CDR2 FQNNGV come from the germline V gene. V lost 1 base to trimming and J lost 4 bases, with 19 bases between them. The CDR3 extends over 17 amino acids.